The entry below gives a single T cell receptor (beta chain) sequence along with its context. Following extraction, RNA underwent reverse transcription to cDNA, which served as the sequencing template. TCRdb keeps only in-frame clones here, not all; method: immunoSEQ multiplex PCR. This sample has approximately 98,000 clones; approximately 63% occur once, and the top ten carry 20% to 25%. This sample is part of a study of CD8+ T cells in alopecia areata. This CDR3 is 15 amino acids long. The J segment lost 5 bases and the V segment lost 7 bases, leaving 12 bases of the junction unmatched. The germline gives CDR1 SGHRS, CDR2 YFSETQ.

The J gene is TRBJ2-5, the V gene TRBV5-1; TRBD1 matches 9 bases. The material sequenced was CD8+ T cells sorted from blood. The source of this sequence is a human donor in good health. The CDR3 loop reads CASGPGTGYQETQYF. For the CDR3, the DNA is TGCGCCAGCGGTCCCGGGACAGGGTATCAGGAGACCCAGTACTTC.